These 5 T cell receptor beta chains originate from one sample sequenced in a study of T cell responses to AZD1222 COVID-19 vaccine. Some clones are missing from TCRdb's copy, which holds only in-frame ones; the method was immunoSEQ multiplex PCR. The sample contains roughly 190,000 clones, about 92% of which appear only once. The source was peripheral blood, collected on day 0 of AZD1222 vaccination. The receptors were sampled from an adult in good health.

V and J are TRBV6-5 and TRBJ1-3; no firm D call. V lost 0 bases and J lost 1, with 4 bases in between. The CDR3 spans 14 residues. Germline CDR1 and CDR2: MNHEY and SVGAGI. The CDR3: CASSYSGSGNTIYF. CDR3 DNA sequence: TGTGCCAGCAGTTACTCGGGGTCTGGAAACACCATATATTTT.

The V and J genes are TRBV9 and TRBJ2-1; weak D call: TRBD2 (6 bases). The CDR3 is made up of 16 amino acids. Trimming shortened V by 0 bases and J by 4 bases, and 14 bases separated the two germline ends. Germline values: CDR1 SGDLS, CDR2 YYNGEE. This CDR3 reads CASSVAGAGSYNEQFF. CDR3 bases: TGTGCCAGCAGCGTAGCAGGCGCGGGATCTTACAATGAGCAGTTCTTC.

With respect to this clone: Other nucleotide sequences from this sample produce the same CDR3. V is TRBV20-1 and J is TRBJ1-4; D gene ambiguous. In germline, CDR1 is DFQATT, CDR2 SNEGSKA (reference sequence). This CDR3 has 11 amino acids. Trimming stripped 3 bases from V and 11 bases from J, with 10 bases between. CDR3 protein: CSARGPRKLFF. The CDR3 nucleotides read TGCAGTGCTAGGGGTCCCCGGAAACTGTTTTTT.

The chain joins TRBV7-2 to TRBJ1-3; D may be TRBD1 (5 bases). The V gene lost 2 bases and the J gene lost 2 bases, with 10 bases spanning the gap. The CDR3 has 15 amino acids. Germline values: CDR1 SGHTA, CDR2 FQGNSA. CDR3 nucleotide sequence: TGTGCCAGCAGCTTACTGCTGGGGGCTGGAAACACCATATATTTT. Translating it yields CASSLLLGAGNTIYF.

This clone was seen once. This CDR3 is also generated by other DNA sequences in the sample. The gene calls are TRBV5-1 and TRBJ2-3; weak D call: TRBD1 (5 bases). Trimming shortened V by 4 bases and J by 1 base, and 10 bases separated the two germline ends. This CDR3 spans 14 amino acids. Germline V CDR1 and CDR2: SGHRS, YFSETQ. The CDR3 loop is CASSGQGGTDTQYF. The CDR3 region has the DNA TGCGCCAGCAGCGGGCAGGGCGGCACAGATACGCAGTATTTT.